The present T cell receptor beta chain was sequenced within a study of cytomegalovirus exposure and HLA in healthy donors. Across the study: T cells numbering about 180 million yielded approximately 100 million unique TCR beta sequences in an earlier analysis. General study results and limits: According to a later analysis, most TCR beta chains associated with CMV appeared HLA-restricted.

On this clone itself: Its target is unknown.

Deletions cut 0 bases from V and 6 bases from J, with 17 bases between. The CDR3 runs 17 residues. Looked up from germline, CDR1 is LNHNV and CDR2 is YYDKDF (reference sequence). Healthy individuals who donated bone marrow served as the donors. PCR primers comprised 60 Vbeta and 13 Jbeta primers. Profiling relied on immunoSEQ multiplex PCR, and the TCRdb table lists in-frame clones only, not all of them. The table shows tens of thousands of clones, with over 60% occurring only once. Sequencing was done on a sample of PBMCs. This receptor was obtained from a man between 35 and 55 years old in good health and CMV-seropositive. The chain has TRBV15 and TRBJ2-2, with TRBD2 as a possible D gene (6 bases). This CDR3 is CATSRDKLPSGAGELFF. CDR3 nucleotide sequence: TGTGCCACCAGCAGAGATAAACTCCCTTCGGGAGCCGGGGAGCTGTTTTTT.